These T cell receptor beta chains were read from a single sample in a study of tumor-infiltrating lymphocytes in primary liver carcinoma. One entry per CDR3 protein, called by TCRdb with MiXCR from the multiplex PCR reads. The sample has 75,000 to 90,000 distinct CDR3 sequences, 72% seen once. The sample comprised liver tumor tissue from sampling region 1. These receptors all come from a man aged 35 to 55 with primary liver carcinoma and hepatitis B virus infection. CDR3s include the opening cysteine and the closing phenylalanine or tryptophan. The order of the fields is V gene, clone size, J gene, D gene, CDR3 protein, CDR3 DNA. A D gene is named only where the DNA matches it firmly. Not all rows give a size; the values are once, few, many and, for expanded clones, a class.

V: TRBV6-1; size: .; J: TRBJ2-3; D: .; CDR3: CVTSEGHTQYF; DNA: TGTGTCACCAGTGAAGGGCATACGCAGTATTTT
V: TRBV29-1; size: once; J: TRBJ2-1; D: .; CDR3: CSVAGAWLNEQFF; DNA: TGCAGCGTCGCTGGGGCATGGTTGAATGAGCAGTTCTTC
V: TRBV6-1; size: .; J: TRBJ1-2; D: .; CDR3: CASSVLGEANYGYTF; DNA: TGTGCCAGCAGTGTCCTGGGTGAGGCTAACTATGGCTACACCTTC
V: TRBV2; size: few; J: TRBJ1-4; D: .; CDR3: CASSDEGWDKGFF; DNA: TGTGCCAGCAGTGACGAAGGTTGGGATAAGGGGTTTTTT
V: TRBV25-1; size: .; J: TRBJ2-1; D: TRBD2; CDR3: CAGSDLGGSSYNEQFF; DNA: TGTGCCGGCAGCGACCTCGGCGGGAGCTCCTACAATGAGCAGTTCTTC
V: TRBV10-1; size: many; J: TRBJ2-7; D: .; CDR3: CASGPSETYEQYF; DNA: TGCGCCAGCGGTCCTAGCGAGACCTACGAGCAGTACTTC
V: TRBV6-2/TRBV6-3; size: once; J: TRBJ2-7; D: .; CDR3: CASSYSSQALTYKQYF; DNA: TGTGCCAGCAGTTACTCGTCACAGGCCCTAACCTACAAGCAGTACTTC
V: TRBV4-2; size: .; J: TRBJ2-7; D: .; CDR3: CASGQDLGREQHF; DNA: TGTGCCAGCGGCCAAGATTTGGGACGCGAGCAGCACTTC
V: TRBV2; size: few; J: TRBJ1-2; D: TRBD1; CDR3: CASIQGENYGYTF; DNA: TGTGCCAGCATCCAGGGGGAAAACTATGGCTACACCTTC
V: TRBV3-1; size: .; J: TRBJ2-1; D: TRBD2; CDR3: CASSARLATSYNEQFF; DNA: TGTGCCAGCAGCGCCCGACTAGCTACCTCCTACAATGAGCAGTTCTTC
V: TRBV11-2; size: .; J: TRBJ2-1; D: .; CDR3: CVSSLIGNEQFF; DNA: TGCGTCAGCAGCTTAATCGGGAATGAGCAGTTCTTC
V: TRBV6-1; size: .; J: TRBJ2-2; D: TRBD1; CDR3: CASSDRDNDPYTEELFF; DNA: TGTGCCAGCAGCGACAGGGATAACGACCCGTACACCGAGGAGCTGTTTTTT
V: TRBV12-3/TRBV12-4; size: .; J: TRBJ2-7; D: .; CDR3: CAGTQREYYEQYF; DNA: TGTGCCGGCACCCAACGGGAATACTACGAACAGTACTTC
V: TRBV12-3/TRBV12-4; size: .; J: TRBJ2-7; D: .; CDR3: CASSATGIYEHYF; DNA: TGTGCCAGCAGTGCAACAGGGATCTACGAGCATTACTTC
V: TRBV5-6; size: once; J: TRBJ2-1; D: .; CDR3: CASSSRDSRSSYNEQFF; DNA: TGTGCCAGCAGCTCACGAGACAGCCGCAGCTCCTACAATGAGCAGTTCTTC
V: TRBV7-9; size: many; J: TRBJ2-7; D: TRBD2; CDR3: CASSLGLAASTYEQYF; DNA: TGTGCCAGCAGCTTAGGGCTAGCGGCCTCCACCTACGAGCAGTACTTC
V: TRBV10-2; size: many; J: TRBJ2-7; D: .; CDR3: CASSEGGSYEQYF; DNA: TGCGCCAGCAGTGAGGGCGGTTCCTACGAGCAGTACTTC
V: TRBV11-1; size: .; J: TRBJ2-1; D: TRBD2; CDR3: CASSRLPGGGYNEQIF; DNA: TGTGCCAGCAGTCGCCTACCGGGAGGTGGCTACAATGAGCAGATCTTC
V: TRBV11-2; size: .; J: TRBJ2-1; D: .; CDR3: CASSLDWTACSNEQFF; DNA: TGTGCCAGCAGCTTAGATTGGACCGCATGCTCCAACGAGCAGTTCTTC
V: TRBV12-3/TRBV12-4; size: .; J: TRBJ1-2; D: .; CDR3: CARSVFIGPEFYGYTF; DNA: TGTGCCAGGAGTGTTTTCATTGGACCCGAATTCTATGGCTACACCTTC
V: TRBV12-3/TRBV12-4; size: .; J: TRBJ1-1; D: .; CDR3: CASSRRRTTEAFF; DNA: TGTGCGAGCAGTCGGAGAAGGACAACTGAAGCTTTCTTT
V: TRBV7-9; size: many; J: TRBJ2-6; D: .; CDR3: CASSFRLDSGANVLTF; DNA: TGTGCCAGCAGCTTTCGTTTGGACTCTGGGGCCAACGTCCTGACTTTC
V: TRBV29-1; size: many; J: TRBJ1-2; D: TRBD1; CDR3: CSGEQGAQGGYTF; DNA: TGCAGCGGCGAACAGGGGGCTCAGGGTGGCTACACCTTC
V: TRBV20-1; size: .; J: TRBJ2-7; D: .; CDR3: CSASSATYKQYF; DNA: TGCAGTGCTAGTTCAGCTACCTACAAGCAGTACTTC
V: TRBV10-3; size: once; J: TRBJ1-1; D: .; CDR3: CAIRRTGLGAEAFF; DNA: TGTGCCATCAGACGAACAGGGTTGGGCGCTGAAGCTTTCTTT
V: TRBV7-9; size: .; J: TRBJ1-2; D: .; CDR3: CASSLGHGYAYTF; DNA: TGTGCCAGCAGCTTAGGGCACGGTTATGCCTACACCTTC
V: TRBV11-1; size: once; J: TRBJ2-2; D: .; CDR3: CVSSSRTMNTAELFF; DNA: TGTGTCAGCAGCTCCCGGACAATGAACACCGCGGAGCTGTTTTTT
V: TRBV11-2; size: .; J: TRBJ2-1; D: .; CDR3: CTSSLSYRGPAKQVRSYNEQFF; DNA: TGTACCAGCAGCCTCTCCTACCGGGGTCCCGCGAAACAGGTTCGATCCTACAATGAGCAGTTCTTC
V: TRBV12-3/TRBV12-4; size: .; J: TRBJ2-3; D: TRBD2; CDR3: CASNRGLARSTDTLYF; DNA: TGTGCCAGCAACCGGGGACTAGCGCGTAGCACAGATACGCTGTATTTT
V: TRBV6-1; size: many; J: TRBJ2-7; D: .; CDR3: CASSPGTTTYEQYF; DNA: TGTGCCAGCAGCCCCGGGACAACCACCTACGAGCAGTACTTC
V: TRBV29-1; size: once; J: TRBJ1-2; D: .; CDR3: CSVSPGVLHYGYTF; DNA: TGCAGCGTATCACCGGGAGTCCTTCACTATGGCTACACCTTT
V: TRBV2; size: .; J: TRBJ1-2; D: TRBD1; CDR3: CASSEAPIGQGARGYTF; DNA: TGTGCCAGCAGTGAAGCTCCCATCGGGCAGGGGGCGAGGGGCTACACCTTC
V: TRBV4-2; size: many; J: TRBJ2-3; D: .; CDR3: CASSQPRTGTDTQYF; DNA: TGTGCCAGCAGCCAACCGAGAACAGGGACAGATACGCAGTATTTT
V: TRBV20-1; size: .; J: TRBJ1-4; D: TRBD1; CDR3: CSAKTGPPREKLFF; DNA: TGCAGTGCTAAGACAGGGCCACCGAGGGAAAAACTGTTTTTT
V: TRBV10-3; size: .; J: TRBJ2-1; D: .; CDR3: CAISEGVAALSYSEQFF; DNA: TGTGCCATCAGTGAGGGTGTAGCGGCCCTTTCCTACAGTGAGCAGTTCTTC
V: TRBV11-2; size: .; J: TRBJ1-2; D: .; CDR3: CASSSVPDANYGYTF; DNA: TGTGCTAGCAGCTCAGTACCCGATGCTAACTATGGCTACACCTTC
V: TRBV6-5; size: .; J: TRBJ2-7; D: .; CDR3: CASSPRGGEVWQYF; DNA: TGTGCCAGCAGTCCCCGTGGGGGAGAGGTATGGCAGTACTTC
V: TRBV5-5; size: many; J: TRBJ2-1; D: TRBD2; CDR3: CASSLGLAGTYNEQFF; DNA: TGTGCCAGCAGCTTAGGACTAGCGGGAACCTACAATGAGCAGTTCTTC
V: TRBV4-2; size: .; J: TRBJ2-1; D: .; CDR3: CASSQGVAYYNEQFF; DNA: TGTGCCAGCAGCCAAGGAGTAGCGTACTACAATGAGCAGTTCTTC
V: TRBV6-5; size: .; J: TRBJ1-3; D: .; CDR3: CASSFGVTSGNTIYF; DNA: TGTGCCAGCAGTTTCGGGGTCACCTCTGGAAACACCATATATTTT
V: TRBV12-3/TRBV12-4; size: .; J: TRBJ2-3; D: TRBD2; CDR3: CACSFGLAGTDTQYF; DNA: TGTGCCTGCAGTTTCGGACTAGCTGGGACTGATACGCAGTATTTT
V: TRBV10-2; size: .; J: TRBJ1-5; D: .; CDR3: CASSESLGEGQSQHF; DNA: TGCGCCAGCAGTGAGTCCCTGGGTGAGGGTCAGTCCCAGCATTTT
V: TRBV11-2; size: .; J: TRBJ2-7; D: .; CDR3: CASPEEAPYEQYF; DNA: TGTGCCAGTCCCGAAGAGGCTCCCTACGAGCAGTACTTC
V: TRBV29-1; size: many; J: TRBJ2-7; D: .; CDR3: CSVETPHEQYF; DNA: TGCAGCGTTGAAACCCCTCACGAGCAGTACTTC
V: TRBV29-1; size: .; J: TRBJ2-3; D: TRBD1; CDR3: CSAGQGKRDTRYF; DNA: TGCAGCGCGGGACAGGGAAAGAGAGATACGCGATATTTT
V: TRBV6-5; size: .; J: TRBJ2-7; D: .; CDR3: CASRPEGPAYEQRF; DNA: TGTGCCTCCAGGCCGGAGGGACCAGCCTACGAGCAGCGCTTC
V: TRBV24-1; size: .; J: TRBJ2-1; D: TRBD2; CDR3: CVTSDDTSGRDEQFF; DNA: TGTGTTACCAGTGATGATACTAGCGGGAGGGATGAGCAGTTCTTC
V: TRBV30; size: .; J: TRBJ2-6; D: .; CDR3: CTWSNSGLSGANVLTF; DNA: TGTACCTGGAGTAACAGTGGTCTCTCTGGGGCCAACGTCCTGACTTTC
V: TRBV15; size: .; J: TRBJ2-7; D: .; CDR3: CATSSFGGTYEQYF; DNA: TGTGCCACCAGCTCCTTTGGGGGGACGTACGAGCAGTACTTC
V: TRBV4-1; size: .; J: TRBJ1-1; D: .; CDR3: CASSLAVNAEAFF; DNA: TGCGCCAGTAGCCTTGCGGTGAACGCTGAAGCTTTCTTT
V: TRBV2; size: .; J: TRBJ2-2; D: .; CDR3: CASRLISNTGELFF; DNA: TGTGCCAGCCGCTTGATCAGTAACACCGGGGAGCTGTTTTTT
V: TRBV10-3; size: .; J: TRBJ1-5; D: .; CDR3: CVVGESSNNQPRHF; DNA: TGTGTCGTCGGTGAGTCGTCGAACAATCAGCCCCGGCATTTT
V: TRBV11-2; size: .; J: TRBJ2-7; D: .; CDR3: CASSLADGTYEQCF; DNA: TGTGCCAGCAGCTTAGCCGACGGAACCTACGAGCAGTGCTTC